This record concerns one TCR beta chain sequence. What it binds is not known. The CDR3 covers 16 residues. Germline-derived CDR1 and CDR2 are SGHVS and FQNEAQ. This sample was taken from a study of monozygotic twins with inflammatory bowel disease. Overall study findings and caveats: By inverse Simpson index, TCRbeta diversity was lower in IBD patients than in healthy co-twins. Versus healthy twins, IBD patients showed fewer clonotypes shared with others, especially with disease activity.

For every sample, eight separate reactions were used to make cDNA. The authors ran two nested PCRs of approximately 16 and 10 cycles on TCRalpha and TCRbeta cDNA. TCRdb reprocessed the 5' RACE reads and stores each CDR3 protein as one record, lacking DNA. This repertoire includes 300,000 to 350,000 distinct CDR3 sequences. Sequenced material: blood. This TCR came from a human donor with ulcerative colitis or Crohn's disease, or a healthy co-twin of an affected twin (not recorded which). The rearrangement joins TRBV7-8 to TRBJ2-5. This CDR3 reads CASSPRRGNFQETQYF. The full variable domain, its missing parts supplied by reference TRBV7-8 and TRBJ2-5, is GAGVSQSPRYKVAKRGQDVALRCDPISGHVSLFWYQQALGQGPEFLTYFQNEAQLDKSGLPSDRFFAERPEGSVSTLKIQRTQQEDSAVYLCASSPRRGNFQETQYFGPGTRLLVL.